This TCR beta chain was sequenced for a study of T cells in tumors and immune-related adverse events. Germline CDR1 MGHRA, CDR2 YSYEKL. The J segment lost 1 base and the V segment lost 2 bases, leaving 7 bases of the junction unmatched. The CDR3 spans 17 residues. Repertoires were generated with immunoSEQ multiplex PCR, while TCRdb's copy carries only in-frame clones and drops some. Among about 22,000 clones listed, around 90% were seen once. The receptor's source is a female donor with metastatic renal cell carcinoma. The source material was lymph node tissue, sampled from a patient treated with anti-PD-1 therapy. This chain connects TRBV4-1 to TRBJ2-5, with 10 bases lining up with TRBD2. CDR3 bases: TGCGCCAGCAGCCAATCATGGCTAGCGGGAGTCCAAGAGACCCAGTACTTC. This gives the protein CASSQSWLAGVQETQYF.